Listed here are 10 T cell receptor beta chains from one sample, sequenced in a study of cytomegalovirus exposure and HLA in healthy donors. Sequencing was performed with immunoSEQ multiplex PCR; in TCRdb, only in-frame clones are kept and a portion is missing. Counted here are 150,000 to 200,000 clones, roughly 86% occurring once; the ten biggest clones make up over 1.1%. Sequencing was carried out using PBMCs. The receptors originated from a woman between 18 and 30 years old in good health and CMV-seronegative.

The V gene is TRBV7-6, the J gene TRBJ2-5; D ambiguous. CDR3 length: 11 residues. V shed 4 bases and J shed 3 bases, with 3 bases lying between them. Germline V lookup: CDR1 SGHVS, CDR2 FNYEAQ. CDR3 DNA sequence: TGTGCCAGCAGCTATAAAGAGACCCAGTACTTC. Translated: CASSYKETQYF.

This chain links TRBV7-9 with TRBJ1-1; D is ambiguous. Trimming pared 5 bases from V and 1 base from J, leaving 11 bases between. The CDR3 spans 14 residues. The germline V gene encodes CDR1 SEHNR and CDR2 FQNEAQ (reference sequence). CDR3 sequence: CASSPRGENTEAFF. The CDR3 bases are TGTGCCAGCAGCCCCCGTGGAGAGAACACTGAAGCTTTCTTT.

The chain combines TRBV28 with TRBJ1-4, with 9 bases lining up with TRBD1. V was pared by 5 bases and J by 2 bases, with 6 bases of the junction left unmatched. The CDR3 has 16 residues. The germline V gene has CDR1 MDHEN and CDR2 SYDVKM. The CDR3 is CASSARDRATNEKLFF. The CDR3 DNA sequence: TGTGCCAGCAGTGCACGGGACAGGGCGACTAATGAAAAACTGTTTTTT.

This chain joins TRBV27 and TRBJ1-2; a possible D gene is TRBD1 (6 bases). Germline V gives CDR1 MNHEY, CDR2 SMNVEV (reference sequence). The CDR3 spans 15 residues. Trimming left V 5 bases short and J 0 bases short, with 13 bases between. The CDR3 spells CASSAGVESNYGYTF. The CDR3 coding sequence is TGTGCCAGCAGTGCAGGGGTAGAATCTAACTATGGCTACACCTTC.

The chain combines TRBV4-1 with TRBJ1-2; the match to TRBD1 covers 7 bases. V dropped 0 bases and J dropped 5; count of bases not matched to a gene: 15. The CDR3 runs 18 residues. Germline loops: CDR1 MGHRA, CDR2 YSYEKL. The CDR3 DNA follows: TGCGCCAGCAGCCAAGATCTCAGTCAGACAGGGTGGACGTATGGCTACACCTTC. It specifies CASSQDLSQTGWTYGYTF.

This chain links TRBV11-2 with TRBJ2-7; 8 bases line up with TRBD2. CDR1 is SGHAT and CDR2 is FQNNGV in the germline V gene. The CDR3 contains 16 residues. After removal of 0 bases from V and 12 bases from J, the junction contained 16 bases not matched to a gene. CDR3 sequence: CASSLERVREGYIPYF. The CDR3 DNA reads as TGTGCCAGCAGCTTAGAGCGCGTACGGGAGGGCTACATTCCGTACTTC.

The rearrangement joins TRBV5-1 to TRBJ1-1, with no clear D. The CDR3 totals 13 residues. V was shortened by 6 bases and J by 7 bases, with 16 bases between the two germline ends. Germline V gene sequence: CDR1 SGHRS, CDR2 YFSETQ. The DNA of the CDR3 is TGCGCCAGCACACCCACAACCATGAATGAAGCTTTCTTT. Protein product: CASTPTTMNEAFF.

The chain couples TRBV5-1 to TRBJ2-1; 11 bases fit TRBD1. Germline lookup yields CDR1 SGHRS and CDR2 YFSETQ. Unmatched junction bases numbered 7, after V lost 6 bases and J lost 2 bases. The CDR3 consists of 16 residues. The CDR3 nucleotides are TGCGCCAGCAATATAATGGGACAGGGGGCCTACAATGAGCAGTTCTTC. It encodes CASNIMGQGAYNEQFF.

The V call is TRBV5-1, the J call TRBJ2-3; 9 bases line up with TRBD1. The CDR3 length is 16 residues. V lost 7 bases and J lost 0; bases outside the gene matches: 9. Germline-derived CDR1 and CDR2 are SGHRS and YFSETQ. The CDR3 bases are TGCGCCAGCGGGACAGGGAGCGCAACTAGCACAGATACGCAGTATTTT. This gives the protein CASGTGSATSTDTQYF.

The rearrangement joins TRBV2 to TRBJ2-1, with D unresolved. Germline lookup yields CDR1 SNHLY and CDR2 FYNNEI. V dropped 10 bases and J dropped 9 bases, with 13 bases sitting between them. The CDR3 extends over 11 amino acids. CDR3 in DNA: TGTGCCACCCAACTCCAACGTGAGCAGTTCTTC. This sequence encodes CATQLQREQFF.